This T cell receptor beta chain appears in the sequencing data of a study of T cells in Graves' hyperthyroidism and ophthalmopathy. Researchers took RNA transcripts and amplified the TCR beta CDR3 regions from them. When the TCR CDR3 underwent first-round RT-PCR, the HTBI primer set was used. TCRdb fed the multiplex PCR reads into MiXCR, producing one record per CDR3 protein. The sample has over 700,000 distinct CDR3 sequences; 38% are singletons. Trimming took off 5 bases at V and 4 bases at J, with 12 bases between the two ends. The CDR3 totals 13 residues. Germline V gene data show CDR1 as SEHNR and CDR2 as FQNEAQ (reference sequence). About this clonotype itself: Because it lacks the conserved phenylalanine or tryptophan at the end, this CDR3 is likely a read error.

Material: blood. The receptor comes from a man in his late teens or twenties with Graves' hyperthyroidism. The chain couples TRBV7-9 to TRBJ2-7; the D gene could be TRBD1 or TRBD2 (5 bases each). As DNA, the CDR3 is TGTGCCAGCAGCCTGGGACCGCTTTACGAGCAGTACCTC. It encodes CASSLGPLYEQYL.